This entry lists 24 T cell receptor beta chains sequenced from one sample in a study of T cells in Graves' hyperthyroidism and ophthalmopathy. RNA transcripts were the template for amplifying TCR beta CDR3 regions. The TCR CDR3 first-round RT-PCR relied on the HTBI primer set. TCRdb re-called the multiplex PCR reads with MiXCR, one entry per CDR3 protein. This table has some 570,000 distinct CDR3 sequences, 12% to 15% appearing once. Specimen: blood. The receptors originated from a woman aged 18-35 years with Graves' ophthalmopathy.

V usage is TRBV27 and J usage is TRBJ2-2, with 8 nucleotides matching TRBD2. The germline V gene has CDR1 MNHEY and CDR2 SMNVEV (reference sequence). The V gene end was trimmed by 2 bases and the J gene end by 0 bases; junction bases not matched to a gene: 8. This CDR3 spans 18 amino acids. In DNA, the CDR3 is TGTGCCAGCAGTTTAATGGGGACTAGAGGGCCGAACACCGGGGAGCTGTTTTTT. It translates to CASSLMGTRGPNTGELFF.

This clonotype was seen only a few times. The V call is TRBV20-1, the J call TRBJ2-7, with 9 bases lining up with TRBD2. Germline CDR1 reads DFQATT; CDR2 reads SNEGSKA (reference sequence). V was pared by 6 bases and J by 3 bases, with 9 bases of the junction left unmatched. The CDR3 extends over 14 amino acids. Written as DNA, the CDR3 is TGCAGTGCGACCGGACTAGCGAATGGCTACGAGCAGTACTTC. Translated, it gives CSATGLANGYEQYF.

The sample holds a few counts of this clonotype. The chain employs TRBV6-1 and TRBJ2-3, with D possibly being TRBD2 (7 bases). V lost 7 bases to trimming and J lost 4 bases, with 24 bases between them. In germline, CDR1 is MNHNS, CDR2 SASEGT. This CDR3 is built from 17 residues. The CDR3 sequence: CASNADSGTRTADTQYF. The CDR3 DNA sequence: TGTGCCAGCAATGCGGACAGCGGGACCCGGACCGCAGATACGCAGTATTTT.

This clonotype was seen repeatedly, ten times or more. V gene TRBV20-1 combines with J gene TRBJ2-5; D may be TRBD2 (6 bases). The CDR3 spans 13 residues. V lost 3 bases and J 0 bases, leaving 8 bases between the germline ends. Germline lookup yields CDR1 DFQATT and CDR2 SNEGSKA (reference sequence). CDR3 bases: TGCAGTGCTAGGGGACTGTACCAAGAGACCCAGTACTTC. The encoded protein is CSARGLYQETQYF.

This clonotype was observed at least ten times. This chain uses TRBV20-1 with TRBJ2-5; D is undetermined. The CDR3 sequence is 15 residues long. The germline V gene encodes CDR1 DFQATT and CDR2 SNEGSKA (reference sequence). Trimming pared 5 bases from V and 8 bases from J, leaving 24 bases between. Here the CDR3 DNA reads TGCAGTGCTCGCCCGAGACGCGCCGGTTGGGGAACCCAGTACTTC. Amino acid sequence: CSARPRRAGWGTQYF.

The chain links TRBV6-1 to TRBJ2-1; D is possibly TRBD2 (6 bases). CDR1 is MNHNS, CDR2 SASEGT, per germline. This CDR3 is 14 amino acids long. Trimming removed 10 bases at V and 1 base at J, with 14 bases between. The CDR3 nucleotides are TGTGCCACCTCTGGACTAATATCCTACAATGAGCAGTTCTTC. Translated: CATSGLISYNEQFF.

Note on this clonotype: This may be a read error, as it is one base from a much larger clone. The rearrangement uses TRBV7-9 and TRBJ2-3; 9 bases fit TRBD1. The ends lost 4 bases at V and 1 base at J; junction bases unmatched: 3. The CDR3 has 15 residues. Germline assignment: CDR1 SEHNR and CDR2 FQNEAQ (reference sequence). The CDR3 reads CASSSRDRGTDTQYF. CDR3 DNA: TGTGCCAGCAGCTCCCGGGACAGGGGCACAGATACGCAGTATTTT.

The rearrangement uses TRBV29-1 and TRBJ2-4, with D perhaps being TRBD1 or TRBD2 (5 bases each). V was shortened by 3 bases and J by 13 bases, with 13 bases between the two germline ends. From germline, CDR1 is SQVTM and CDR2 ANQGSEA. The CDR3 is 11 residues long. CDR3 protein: CSVEFRGRQYF. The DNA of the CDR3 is TGCAGCGTTGAGTTCCGGGGCAGACAGTACTTC.

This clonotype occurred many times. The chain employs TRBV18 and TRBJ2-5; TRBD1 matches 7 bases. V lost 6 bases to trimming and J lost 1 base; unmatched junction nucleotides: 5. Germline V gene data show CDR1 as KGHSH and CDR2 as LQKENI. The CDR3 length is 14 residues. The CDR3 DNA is TGTGCCAGCTCGCGCGGACAGGCCCAAGAGACCCAGTACTTC. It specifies CASSRGQAQETQYF.

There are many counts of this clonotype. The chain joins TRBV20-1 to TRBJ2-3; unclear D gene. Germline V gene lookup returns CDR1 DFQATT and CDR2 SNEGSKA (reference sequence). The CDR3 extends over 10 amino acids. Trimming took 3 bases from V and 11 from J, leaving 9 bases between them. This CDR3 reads CSASIGGQYF. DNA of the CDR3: TGCAGTGCTAGTATCGGCGGGCAGTATTTT.

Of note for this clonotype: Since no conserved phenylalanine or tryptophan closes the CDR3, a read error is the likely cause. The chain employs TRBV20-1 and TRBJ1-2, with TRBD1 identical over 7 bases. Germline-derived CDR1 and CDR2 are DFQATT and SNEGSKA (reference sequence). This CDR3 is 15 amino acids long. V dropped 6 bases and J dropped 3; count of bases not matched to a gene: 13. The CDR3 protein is CSASQGGGFYYGYTV. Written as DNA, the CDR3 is TGCAGTGCGTCACAGGGAGGGGGCTTTTACTATGGCTACACCGTC.

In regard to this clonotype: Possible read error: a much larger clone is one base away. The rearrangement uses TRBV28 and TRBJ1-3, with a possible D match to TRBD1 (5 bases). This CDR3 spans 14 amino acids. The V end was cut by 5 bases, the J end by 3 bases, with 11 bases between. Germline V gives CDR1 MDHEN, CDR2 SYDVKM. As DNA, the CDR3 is TGTGCCAGCAGTCCCTGGGGGTATGGAAACACCATATATTTT. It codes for CASSPWGYGNTIYF.

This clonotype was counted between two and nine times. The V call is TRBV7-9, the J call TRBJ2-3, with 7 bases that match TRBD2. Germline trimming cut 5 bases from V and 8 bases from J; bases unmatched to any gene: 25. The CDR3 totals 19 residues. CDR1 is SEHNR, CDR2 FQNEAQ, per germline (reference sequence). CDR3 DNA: TGTGCCAGCAGCCCTAATATCGCCGCGGGAGCCTTATGGGAAGGTACGCAGTATTTT. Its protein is CASSPNIAAGALWEGTQYF.

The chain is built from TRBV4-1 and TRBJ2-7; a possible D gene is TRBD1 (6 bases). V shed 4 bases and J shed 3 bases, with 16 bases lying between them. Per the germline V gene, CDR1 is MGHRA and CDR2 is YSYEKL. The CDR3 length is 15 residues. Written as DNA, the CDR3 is TGCGCCAGCAGCCCGGCAGACAGGCCCGGCTACGAGCAGTACTTC. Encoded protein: CASSPADRPGYEQYF.

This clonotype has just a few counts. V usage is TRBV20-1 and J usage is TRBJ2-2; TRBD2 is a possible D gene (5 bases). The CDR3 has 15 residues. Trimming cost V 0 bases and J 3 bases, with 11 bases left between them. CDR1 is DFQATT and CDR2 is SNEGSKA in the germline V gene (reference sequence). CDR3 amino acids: CSARETTLYTGELFF. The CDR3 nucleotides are TGCAGTGCTAGAGAGACTACTCTTTACACCGGGGAGCTGTTTTTT.

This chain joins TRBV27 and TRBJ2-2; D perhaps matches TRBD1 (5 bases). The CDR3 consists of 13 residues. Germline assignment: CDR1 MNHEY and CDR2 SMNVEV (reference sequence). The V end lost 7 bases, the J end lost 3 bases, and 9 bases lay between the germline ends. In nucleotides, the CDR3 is TGTGCCAGCACCAGGGTAGACACCGGGGAGCTGTTTTTT. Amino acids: CASTRVDTGELFF.

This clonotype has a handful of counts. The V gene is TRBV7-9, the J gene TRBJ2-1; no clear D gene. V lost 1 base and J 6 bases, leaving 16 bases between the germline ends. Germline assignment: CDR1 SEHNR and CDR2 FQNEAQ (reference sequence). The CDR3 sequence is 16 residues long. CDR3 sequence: CASSLGVTTWANEQFF. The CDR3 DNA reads TGTGCCAGCAGCTTAGGCGTCACCACATGGGCCAATGAGCAGTTCTTC.

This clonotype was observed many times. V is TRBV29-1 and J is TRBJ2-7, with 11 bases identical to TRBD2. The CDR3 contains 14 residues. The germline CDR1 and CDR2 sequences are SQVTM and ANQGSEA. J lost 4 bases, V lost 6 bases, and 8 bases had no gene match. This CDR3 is CSVTTSGSGYEQYF. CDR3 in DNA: TGCAGCGTCACTACTAGCGGGAGTGGTTACGAGCAGTACTTC.

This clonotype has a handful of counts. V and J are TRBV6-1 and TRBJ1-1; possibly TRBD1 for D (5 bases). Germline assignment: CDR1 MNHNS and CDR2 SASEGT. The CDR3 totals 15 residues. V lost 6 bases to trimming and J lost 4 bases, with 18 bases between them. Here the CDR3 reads CASSPGAGFSTEAFF. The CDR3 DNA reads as TGTGCCAGCAGCCCTGGGGCAGGTTTTAGCACTGAAGCTTTCTTT.

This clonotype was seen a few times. Written as DNA, the CDR3 is TGTGCCAGCAGTTCCGGACAGGGATTCGAGTCCGGGGAGCTGTTTTTT. Its protein product is CASSSGQGFESGELFF. V gene TRBV6-2 or TRBV6-3 combines with J gene TRBJ2-2, with 8 bases that match TRBD1. The trim removed 4 bases at V and 6 bases at J, leaving 10 bases unmatched. Looked up from germline, CDR1 is MNHEY and CDR2 is SVGEGT. The length of the CDR3 is 16 residues.

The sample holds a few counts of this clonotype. In nucleotides, the CDR3 is TGTGCCAGCAGTCCAACAGGGAAAACTGAAGCTTTCTTT. This gives the protein CASSPTGKTEAFF. The chain employs TRBV7-3 and TRBJ1-1, with D perhaps matching TRBD1 (6 bases). V gave up 6 bases and J gave up 5 bases, with 13 bases separating them. This CDR3 comprises 13 residues. Germline V gives CDR1 SGHTA, CDR2 FQGTGA.

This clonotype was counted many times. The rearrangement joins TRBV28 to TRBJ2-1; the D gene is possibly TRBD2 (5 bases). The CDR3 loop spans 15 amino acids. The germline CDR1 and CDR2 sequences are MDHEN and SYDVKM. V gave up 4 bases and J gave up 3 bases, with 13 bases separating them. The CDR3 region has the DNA TGTGCCAGCAGTTCCACTAGTGACCACTACAATGAGCAGTTCTTC. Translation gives CASSSTSDHYNEQFF.

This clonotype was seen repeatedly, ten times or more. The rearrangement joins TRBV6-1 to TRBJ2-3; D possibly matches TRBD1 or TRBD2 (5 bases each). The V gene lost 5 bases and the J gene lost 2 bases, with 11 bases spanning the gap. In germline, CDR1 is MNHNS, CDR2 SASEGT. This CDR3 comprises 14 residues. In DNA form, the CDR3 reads TGTGCCAGCAGTTCGGGACCTTTCACAGATACGCAGTATTTT. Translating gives CASSSGPFTDTQYF.

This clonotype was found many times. The CDR3 spells CASSPYRVGVGNQPQHF. In DNA form, the CDR3 reads TGTGCCAGCAGTCCATACCGGGTGGGGGTTGGCAATCAGCCCCAGCATTTT. The chain combines TRBV28 with TRBJ1-5, with a tentative D call TRBD1 (5 bases). Germline values: CDR1 MDHEN, CDR2 SYDVKM. V was cut by 5 bases and J by 2 bases, with 19 bases left in between. The CDR3 consists of 17 residues.